This T cell receptor beta chain was obtained from a study of CD8+ T cells in alopecia areata listed by TCRdb under 2018. A note on the overall study: The treated patients, all with moderate-to-severe alopecia areata, were enrolled in an open-label pilot trial of oral tofacitinib given at 5 to 10 mg twice daily. Scalp tissue and sorted CD4+ and CD8+ peripheral blood T cells from patchy and totalis/universalis alopecia areata patients and from healthy controls were covered by human TCRbeta sequencing. Tofacitinib was given for 6 to 18 months, followed by 6 months of follow-up off drug to assess delayed response and recurrence. Patients on tofacitinib were biopsied at baseline and after 4 and 24 weeks of treatment, and several of the patients also had a later scalp biopsy. Disease severity in treated patients was measured with the SALT score, which quantifies the percentage of affected scalp surface area. TCRbeta CDR3 regions were amplified by immunoSEQ multiplex PCR with 35 Vbeta forward and 13 Jbeta reverse primers. Scalp clonality was compared across normal scalp (n=4), patchy alopecia areata scalp (n=8), and alopecia totalis/universalis scalp (n=8). RNA was extracted with the PAXgene miRNA kit for fixed scalp, the miRNeasy kit for PBMCs, and the RNeasy kit for mouse skin. High-throughput TCRbeta sequencing was used to examine T cell clonal expansion in alopecia areata in both the C3H/HeJ mouse model and human patients.

The meaning of the sample's time point label: roughly 24 weeks on oral tofacitinib. Per the publication, the treatment or condition label means: oral pan-JAK inhibitor, 5-10 mg twice daily. Lesional scalp punch biopsies and peripheral blood were collected from alopecia areata patients. PBMCs were separated by density centrifugation and stained for CD3, CD4 and CD8, after which CD4+ and CD8+ T cells were sorted on a FACSAria. From its cysteine to its phenylalanine, the CDR3 spans 13 amino acids. The CDR3 DNA has 39 bases and is translated from base 1. As encoded in the germline V gene, CDR1 is SQVTM while CDR2 is ANQGSEA. At the junction V is shortened by 4 bases and J by 2 bases, with 10 bases in between. Paper-wide results and their limitations: Resident alphabeta T cells in normal human skin are also sequenced, complicating scalp TCR repertoire analysis, unlike mouse skin dominated by gammadelta T cells. Shared TCR sequences between patients were less evident than in mice, which may be partly attributable to HLA diversity in the patient population. During tofacitinib treatment, many expanded lesional clones stuck around in both scalp and blood, and this persistence may partly explain why relapse happens after treatment is stopped. Compared with normal scalp, lesional scalp, particularly in alopecia totalis/universalis, had higher clonality and more expanded CD8+ clones, which suggests antigenic drive. Because the treated cohort was small and included a single nonresponder, larger studies are needed to assess links between baseline CD8+ expansion and response. Tofacitinib significantly lowered scalp clonality and the number of expanded CD8+ clones among the top 100 scalp clones.

This clone was picked up a small number of times. Its cognate antigen has yet to be identified. No base quality values were provided; no much bigger clone lies one nucleotide off. The method was the immunoSEQ multiplex PCR assay. RNA was extracted from all samples and reverse transcribed into cDNA, which served as template for TCR sequencing. First-strand cDNA was synthesized with SuperScript III using a 2:1 mix of oligo-dT and random hexamers. Amplification bias was assessed with a synthetic immune receptor repertoire, and residual bias was removed computationally. Processing in the source paper ran as follows. Raw reads were preprocessed to remove errors, and CDR3 was defined according to IMGT conventions as the region from the conserved cysteine to phenylalanine. To get clonality, Shannon entropy was normalized by log2 of the number of productive unique TCRs and the result was subtracted from 1. Whether each scalp clone was CD4 or CD8 was inferred by checking scalp TCRbeta sequences against the CD4 and CD8 repertoires from sorted blood. Held by TCRdb, this immuneACCESS table contains in-frame sequences only and omits some clones. Under half of the omission traces to an unresolved V gene where checked; the cause of the rest is unknown. The D gene and trimming were derived from the DNA, and the V and J assignments and clone size from that table. The sample has about 280,000 clones on record, 55% to 70% of them singletons. The ten largest account for about 1.7% of the sample.

The chain is made from TRBV29-1 and TRBJ2-3, with a tentative D gene TRBD1 over 7 matching bases. Sample: CD4+ T cells sorted from blood, taken at week 24, from a patient treated with tofacitinib. This TCR derives from a human donor with alopecia areata. The DNA is TGCAGCGTTGGCGGGACAGTCACAGATACGCAGTATTTT. Protein translation: CSVGGTVTDTQYF.